This T cell receptor (beta chain) was profiled in a study of OX40 agonist ivuxolimab in advanced cancers. Produced via immunoSEQ multiplex PCR; TCRdb's table is partial and in-frame only. The table records about 59,000 clones, around 82% of them present only once. Germline V gene data show CDR1 as GTSNPN and CDR2 as SVGIG (reference sequence). CDR3 length: 14 amino acids. V was trimmed by 2 bases and J by 3 bases, leaving 11 bases between them. The sequencing here drew on CD4+ or CD8+ T cells sorted from blood, taken in a trial of the OX40 agonist ivuxolimab. The V and J genes are TRBV30 and TRBJ1-3; D possibly corresponds to TRBD1 (5 bases). The TCR originated in an adult with an advanced solid tumor such as melanoma, head and neck, liver or kidney cancer. The CDR3 reads CAWSRQGYGNTIYF. In nucleotides, the CDR3 is TGTGCCTGGAGTCGGCAGGGTTATGGAAACACCATATATTTT.